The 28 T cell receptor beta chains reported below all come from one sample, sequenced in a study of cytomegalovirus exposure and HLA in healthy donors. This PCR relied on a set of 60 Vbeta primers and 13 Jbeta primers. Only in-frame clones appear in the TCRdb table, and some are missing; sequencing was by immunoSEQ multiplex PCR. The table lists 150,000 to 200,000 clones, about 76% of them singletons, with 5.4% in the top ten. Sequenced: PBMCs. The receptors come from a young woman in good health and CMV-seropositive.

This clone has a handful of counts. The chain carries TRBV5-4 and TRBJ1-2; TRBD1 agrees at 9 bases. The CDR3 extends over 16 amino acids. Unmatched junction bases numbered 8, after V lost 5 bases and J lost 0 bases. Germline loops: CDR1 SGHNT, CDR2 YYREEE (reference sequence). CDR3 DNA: TGTGCCAGCAGACCGGGACAGGGATCCCCTAACTATGGCTACACCTTC. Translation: CASRPGQGSPNYGYTF.

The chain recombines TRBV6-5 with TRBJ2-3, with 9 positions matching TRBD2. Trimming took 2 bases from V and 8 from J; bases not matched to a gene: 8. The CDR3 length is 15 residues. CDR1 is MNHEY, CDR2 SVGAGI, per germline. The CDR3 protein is CASSYGAGGQGTQYF. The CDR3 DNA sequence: TGTGCCAGCAGTTACGGGGCGGGGGGGCAAGGTACGCAGTATTTT.

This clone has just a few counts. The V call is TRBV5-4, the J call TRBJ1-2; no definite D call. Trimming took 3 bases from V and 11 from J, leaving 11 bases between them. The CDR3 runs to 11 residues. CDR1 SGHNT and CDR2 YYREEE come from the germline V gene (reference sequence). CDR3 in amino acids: CASSSRGLYTF. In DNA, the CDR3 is TGTGCCAGCAGCTCCCGGGGTTTGTACACCTTC. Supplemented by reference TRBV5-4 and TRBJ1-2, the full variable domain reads ETGVTQSPTHLIKTRGQQVTLRCSSQSGHNTVSWYQQALGQGPQFIFQYYREEENGRGNFPPRFSGLQFPNYSSELNVNALELDDSALYLCASSSRGLYTFGSGTRLTVV.

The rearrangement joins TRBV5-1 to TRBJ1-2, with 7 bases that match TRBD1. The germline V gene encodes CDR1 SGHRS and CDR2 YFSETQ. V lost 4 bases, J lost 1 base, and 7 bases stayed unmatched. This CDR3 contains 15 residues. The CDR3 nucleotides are TGCGCCAGCAGCATAGGGACAGACTTTAACTATGGCTACACCTTC. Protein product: CASSIGTDFNYGYTF.

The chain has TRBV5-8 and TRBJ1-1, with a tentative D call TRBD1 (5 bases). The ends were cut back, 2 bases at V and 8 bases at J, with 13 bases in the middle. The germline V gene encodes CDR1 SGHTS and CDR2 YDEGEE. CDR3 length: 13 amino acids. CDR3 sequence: CASSLQAMTEAFF. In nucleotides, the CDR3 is TGTGCCAGCAGCTTACAGGCCATGACGGAAGCTTTCTTT. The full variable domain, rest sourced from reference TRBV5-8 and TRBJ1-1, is EAGVTQSPTHLIKTRGQQATLRCSPISGHTSVYWYQQALGLGLQFLLWYDEGEERNRGNFPPRFSGRQFPNYSSELNVNALELEDSALYLCASSLQAMTEAFFGQGTRLTVV.

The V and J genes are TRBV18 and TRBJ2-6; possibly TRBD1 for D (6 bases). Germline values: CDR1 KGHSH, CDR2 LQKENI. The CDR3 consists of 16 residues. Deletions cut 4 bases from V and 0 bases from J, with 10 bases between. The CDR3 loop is CASSRQDHSGANVLTF. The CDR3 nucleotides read TGTGCCAGCTCACGACAGGACCACTCTGGGGCCAACGTCCTGACTTTC.

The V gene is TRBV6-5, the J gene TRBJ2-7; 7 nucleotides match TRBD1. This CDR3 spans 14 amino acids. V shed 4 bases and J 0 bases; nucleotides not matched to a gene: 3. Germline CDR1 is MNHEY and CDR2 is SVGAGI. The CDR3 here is CASSSGDSSYEQYF. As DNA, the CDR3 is TGTGCCAGCAGTTCCGGGGACAGCTCCTACGAGCAGTACTTC.

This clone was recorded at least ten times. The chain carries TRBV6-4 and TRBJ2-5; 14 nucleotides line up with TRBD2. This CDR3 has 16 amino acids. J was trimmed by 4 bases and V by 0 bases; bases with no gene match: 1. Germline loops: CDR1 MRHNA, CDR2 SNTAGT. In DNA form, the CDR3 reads TGTGCCAGCAGTGACTCGACTAGCGGGGGGGCAGAGACCCAGTACTTC. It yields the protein CASSDSTSGGAETQYF.

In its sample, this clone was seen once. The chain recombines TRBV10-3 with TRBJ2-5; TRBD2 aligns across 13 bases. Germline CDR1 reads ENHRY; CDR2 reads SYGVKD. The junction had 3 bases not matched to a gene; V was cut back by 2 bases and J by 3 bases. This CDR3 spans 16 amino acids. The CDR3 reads CAISEGTSGAKETQYF. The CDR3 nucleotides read TGTGCCATCAGTGAGGGGACTAGCGGGGCTAAAGAGACCCAGTACTTC.

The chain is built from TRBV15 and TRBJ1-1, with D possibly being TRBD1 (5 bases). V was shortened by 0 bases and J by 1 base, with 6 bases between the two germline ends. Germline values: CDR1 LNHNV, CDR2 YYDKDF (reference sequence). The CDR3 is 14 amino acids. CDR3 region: CATSRDRANTEAFF. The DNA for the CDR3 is TGTGCCACCAGCAGAGACAGGGCGAACACTGAAGCTTTCTTT.

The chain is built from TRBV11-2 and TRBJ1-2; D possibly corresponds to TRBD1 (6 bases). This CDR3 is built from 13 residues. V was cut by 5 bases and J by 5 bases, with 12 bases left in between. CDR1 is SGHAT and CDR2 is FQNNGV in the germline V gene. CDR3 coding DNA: TGTGCCAGCAGCCCGCAGGGGAATTATGGCTACACCTTC. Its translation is CASSPQGNYGYTF.

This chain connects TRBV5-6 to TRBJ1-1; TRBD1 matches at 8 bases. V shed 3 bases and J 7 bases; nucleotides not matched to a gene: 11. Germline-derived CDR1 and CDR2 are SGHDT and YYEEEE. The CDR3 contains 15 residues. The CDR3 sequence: CASSSVDRAWGEAFF. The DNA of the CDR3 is TGTGCCAGCAGCTCGGTGGACAGGGCGTGGGGTGAAGCTTTCTTT.

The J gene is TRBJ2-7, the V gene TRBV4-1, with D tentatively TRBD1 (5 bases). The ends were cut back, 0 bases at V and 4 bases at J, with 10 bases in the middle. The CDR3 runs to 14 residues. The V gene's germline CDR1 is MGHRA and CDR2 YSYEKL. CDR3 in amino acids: CASSQDRATYEQYF. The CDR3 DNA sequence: TGCGCCAGCAGCCAAGACAGGGCCACATACGAGCAGTACTTC.

CDR3 DNA sequence: TGCGCCAGCAGCTTGGAGGGGGCGGGCAACGAGCAGTACTTC. This translates into CASSLEGAGNEQYF. The gene calls are TRBV5-1 and TRBJ2-7; TRBD1 matches at 7 bases. The CDR3 totals 14 residues. Trimming removed 0 bases from V and 5 bases from J; junction bases left unmatched: 5. Per germline, CDR1 SGHRS and CDR2 YFSETQ.

The CDR3 coding sequence is TGCAGCGCCAAGGCGGGACAGGGGGCAGGCTACACCTTC. Its protein is CSAKAGQGAGYTF. The chain joins TRBV29-1 to TRBJ1-2; 12 bases line up with TRBD1. V trimming: 7 bases; J trimming: 8 bases; junction bases outside the gene matches: 8. CDR3 length: 13 amino acids. Per the germline V gene, CDR1 is SQVTM and CDR2 is ANQGSEA.

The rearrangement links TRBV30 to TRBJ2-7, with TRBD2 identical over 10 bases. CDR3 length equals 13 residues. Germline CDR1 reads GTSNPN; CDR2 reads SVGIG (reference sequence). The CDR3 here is CAGRGLAGAEQYF. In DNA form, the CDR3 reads TGTGCGGGAAGGGGTCTAGCGGGGGCCGAGCAGTACTTC.

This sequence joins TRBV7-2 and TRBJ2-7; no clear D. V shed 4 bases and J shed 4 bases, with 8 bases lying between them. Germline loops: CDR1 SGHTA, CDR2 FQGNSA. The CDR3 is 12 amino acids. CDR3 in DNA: TGTGCCAGCAGCTCGAGAGGTTACGAGCAGTACTTC. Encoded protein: CASSSRGYEQYF.

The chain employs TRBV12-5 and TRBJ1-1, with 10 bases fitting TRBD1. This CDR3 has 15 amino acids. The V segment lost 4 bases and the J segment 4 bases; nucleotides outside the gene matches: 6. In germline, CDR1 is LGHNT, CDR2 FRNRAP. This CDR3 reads CASGSDRGRGTEAFF. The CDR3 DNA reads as TGTGCTAGTGGTTCCGACAGGGGGCGAGGCACTGAAGCTTTCTTT.

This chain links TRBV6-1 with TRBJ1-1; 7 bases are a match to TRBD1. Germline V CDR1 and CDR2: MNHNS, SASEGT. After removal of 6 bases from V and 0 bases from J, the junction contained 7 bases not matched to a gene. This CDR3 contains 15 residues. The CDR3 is CASSQDRAMNTEAFF. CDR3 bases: TGTGCCAGCAGCCAAGACAGGGCCATGAACACTGAAGCTTTCTTT.

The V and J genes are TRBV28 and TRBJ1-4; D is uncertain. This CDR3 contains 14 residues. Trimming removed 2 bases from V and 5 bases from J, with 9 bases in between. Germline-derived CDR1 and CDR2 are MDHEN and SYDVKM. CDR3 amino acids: CASSLTAVNEKLFF. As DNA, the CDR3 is TGTGCCAGCAGTTTAACAGCCGTAAATGAAAAACTGTTTTTT.

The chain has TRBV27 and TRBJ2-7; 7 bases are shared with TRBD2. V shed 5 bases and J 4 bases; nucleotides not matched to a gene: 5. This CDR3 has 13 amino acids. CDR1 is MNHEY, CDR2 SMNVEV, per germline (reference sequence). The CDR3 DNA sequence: TGTGCCAGCAGTCCGGGGGGAGGTTACGAGCAGTACTTC. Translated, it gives CASSPGGGYEQYF.

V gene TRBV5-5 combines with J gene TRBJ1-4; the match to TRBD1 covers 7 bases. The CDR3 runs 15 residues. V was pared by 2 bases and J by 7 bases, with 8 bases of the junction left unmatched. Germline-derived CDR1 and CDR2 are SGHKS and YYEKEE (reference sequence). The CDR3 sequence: CASSFVGTAGEKLFF. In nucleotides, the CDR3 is TGTGCCAGCAGCTTTGTAGGGACAGCCGGTGAAAAACTGTTTTTT.

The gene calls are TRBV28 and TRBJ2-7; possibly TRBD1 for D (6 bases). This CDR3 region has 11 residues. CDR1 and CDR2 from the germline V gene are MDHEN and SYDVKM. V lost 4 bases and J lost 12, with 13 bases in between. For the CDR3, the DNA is TGTGCCAGCAGTTCCAGACAGGATCCGTACTTC. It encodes CASSSRQDPYF.

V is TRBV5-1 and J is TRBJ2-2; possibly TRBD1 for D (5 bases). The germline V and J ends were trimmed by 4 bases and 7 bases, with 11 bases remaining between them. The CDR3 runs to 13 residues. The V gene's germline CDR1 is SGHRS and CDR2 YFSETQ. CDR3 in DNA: TGCGCCAGCAGCCCTTCTCAGGGCGGGGAGCTGTTTTTT. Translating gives CASSPSQGGELFF.

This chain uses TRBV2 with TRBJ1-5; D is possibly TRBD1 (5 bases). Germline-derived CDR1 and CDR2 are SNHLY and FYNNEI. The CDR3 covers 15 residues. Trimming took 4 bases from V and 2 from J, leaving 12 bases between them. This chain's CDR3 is CASSGGGGGNQPQHF. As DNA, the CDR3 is TGTGCCAGCAGTGGGGGAGGAGGGGGCAATCAGCCCCAGCATTTT.

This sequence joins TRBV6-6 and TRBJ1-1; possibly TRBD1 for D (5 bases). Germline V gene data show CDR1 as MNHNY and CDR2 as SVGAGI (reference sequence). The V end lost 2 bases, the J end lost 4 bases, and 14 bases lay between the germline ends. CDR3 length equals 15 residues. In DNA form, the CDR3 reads TGTGCCAGCAGTTACCCGACAGCGTTGGGCACTGAAGCTTTCTTT. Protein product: CASSYPTALGTEAFF.

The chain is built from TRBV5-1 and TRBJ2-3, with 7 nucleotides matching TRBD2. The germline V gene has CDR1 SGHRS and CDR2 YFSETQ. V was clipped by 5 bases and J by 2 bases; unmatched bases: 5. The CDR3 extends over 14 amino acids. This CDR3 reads CASRTGTTTDTQYF. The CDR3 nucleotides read TGCGCCAGCAGGACGGGGACTACCACAGATACGCAGTATTTT.

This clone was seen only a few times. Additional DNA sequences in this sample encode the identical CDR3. CDR3 sequence: CASSLGQKNTEAFF. The CDR3 region has the DNA TGCGCCAGCAGCCTAGGACAGAAGAACACTGAAGCTTTCTTT. The rearrangement links TRBV5-1 to TRBJ1-1, with D possibly TRBD1 on 6 matching bases. The CDR3 covers 14 residues. Trimming cost V 4 bases and J 1 base, with 11 bases left between them. Germline V gene lookup returns CDR1 SGHRS and CDR2 YFSETQ.